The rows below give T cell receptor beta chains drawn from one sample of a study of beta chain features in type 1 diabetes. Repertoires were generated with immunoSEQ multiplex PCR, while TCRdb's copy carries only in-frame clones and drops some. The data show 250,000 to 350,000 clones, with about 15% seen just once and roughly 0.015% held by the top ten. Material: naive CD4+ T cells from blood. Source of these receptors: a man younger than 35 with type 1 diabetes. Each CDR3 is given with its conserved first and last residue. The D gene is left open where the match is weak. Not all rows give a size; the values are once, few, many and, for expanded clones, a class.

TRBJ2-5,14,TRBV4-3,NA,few,TGCGCCAGCAGCCAAGAATGGGGGCGGGAGACCCAGTACTTC,CASSQEWGRETQYF
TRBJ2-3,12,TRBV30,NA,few,TGTGCCTGGAGTGCTCAGTACGATACGCAGTATTTT,CAWSAQYDTQYF
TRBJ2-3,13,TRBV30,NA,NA,NA,CAWSVGSGSLTDF
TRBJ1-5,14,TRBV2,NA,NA,TGTGCCAGCAGTGGAGACTTTAGCAATCAGCCCCAGCATTTT,CASSGDFSNQPQHF
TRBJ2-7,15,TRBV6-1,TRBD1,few,TGTGCCAGCAGTGACCGGGACAGGGGATACTACGAGCAGTACTTC,CASSDRDRGYYEQYF
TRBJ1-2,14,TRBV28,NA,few,TGTGCCAGCAGTTTTGACAGGCCTAACTATGGCTACACCTTC,CASSFDRPNYGYTF
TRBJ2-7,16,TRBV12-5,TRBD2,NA,TGTGCTAGTGGTTTCGATCCCGGGACTAGATCCTTCGAGCAGTACTTC,CASGFDPGTRSFEQYF
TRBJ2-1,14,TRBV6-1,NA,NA,TGTGCCAGCAGTGAAAGACAGGCAAGCCCTGAGCAGTTCTTC,CASSERQASPEQFF
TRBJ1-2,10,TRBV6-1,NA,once,TGTGCCAGCAGTGAATGGAGTGGAACTTTC,CASSEWSGTF
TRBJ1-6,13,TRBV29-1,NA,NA,TGCAGCGCCCGAACAGGAAGTGGTTCACCCCTCCACTTT,CSARTGSGSPLHF
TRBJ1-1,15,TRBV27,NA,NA,TGTGCCAGCAGTCCAGGTTTGTTCCTGAACACTGAAGCTTTCTTT,CASSPGLFLNTEAFF
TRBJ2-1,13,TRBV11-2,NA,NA,TGTGCCAGCAGCAGACACGGGGGAAATGAGCAGTTCTTC,CASSRHGGNEQFF
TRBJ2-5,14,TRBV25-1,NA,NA,TGTGCCAGCAGTGATCCCAGGGGTGGAGAGACCCAGTACTTC,CASSDPRGGETQYF
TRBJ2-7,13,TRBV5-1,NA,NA,TGCGCCAGCAGCCTCAGGGGCGAGGGCGAGCAGTACTTC,CASSLRGEGEQYF
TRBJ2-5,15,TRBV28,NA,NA,TGTGCCAGCAGTCAAAATACAGGGTACAGAGAGACCCAGTACTTC,CASSQNTGYRETQYF
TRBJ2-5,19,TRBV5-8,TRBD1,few,TGTGCCAGCAGCCTGTCCCGGACAGGGGCGCATTACGGATCAGAGACCCAGTACTTC,CASSLSRTGAHYGSETQYF
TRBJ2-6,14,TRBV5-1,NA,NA,TGCGCCAGCAGTCCTAGCTCTGGGGCCAACGTCCTGACTTTC,CASSPSSGANVLTF
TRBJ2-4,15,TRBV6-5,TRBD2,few,TGTGCCAGCAGTTATGCGGGAGGTGCCAAAAACATTCAGTACTTC,CASSYAGGAKNIQYF
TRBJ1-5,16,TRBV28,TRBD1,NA,TGTGCCAGCAGTTTAGAACAGGGGGTGCGCAATCAGCCCCAGCATTTT,CASSLEQGVRNQPQHF
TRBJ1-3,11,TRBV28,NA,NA,TGTGCCAGCAGTTTCGTGAACACCATATATTTT,CASSFVNTIYF
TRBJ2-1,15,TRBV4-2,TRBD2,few,TGTGCCAGCAGCCAAGGGACTAGCGGGAACAATGAGCAGTTCTTC,CASSQGTSGNNEQFF
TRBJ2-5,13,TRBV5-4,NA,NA,TGTGCCAGCAGTACGGCTAGTGAAGAGACCCAGTACTTC,CASSTASEETQYF
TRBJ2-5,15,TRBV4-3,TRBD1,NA,TGCGCCAGCAGCCAAGTTCGCGGACAGGGCAAGACCCAGTACTTC,CASSQVRGQGKTQYF
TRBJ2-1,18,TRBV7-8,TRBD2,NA,TGTGCCAGCAGCTTGGGGAGAGCGGGAGGGGACACCTACAATGAGCAGTTCTTC,CASSLGRAGGDTYNEQFF
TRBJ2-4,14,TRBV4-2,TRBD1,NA,TGTGCCAGCAGCCAGGGTCAGGGGGTCCGCGTTCAGTACTTC,CASSQGQGVRVQYF
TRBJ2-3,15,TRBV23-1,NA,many,TGCGCCAGCAGCCACCAAACGCCGTCGGGGGATACGCAGTATTTT,CASSHQTPSGDTQYF
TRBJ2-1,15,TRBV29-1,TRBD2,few,TGCAGCGTTCCATTGAGCGGGAGGGCGGCGCATGAGCAGTTCTTC,CSVPLSGRAAHEQFF
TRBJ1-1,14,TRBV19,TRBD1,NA,TGTGCCAGTAGTATGGACAGGGTGGGCACTGAAGCTTTCTTT,CASSMDRVGTEAFF